The 30 T cell receptor beta chains in this list originate from one sample, sequenced in a study of CD8 T cells in ankylosing spondylitis. In TCRdb, the 5' RACE reads were re-called with MiXCR into one record per CDR3 protein. The sample lists a few hundred thousand distinct CDR3 sequences; about 10% were seen once. The sequenced sample consisted of blood, either unsorted or a sorted T cell fraction (not recorded which). These receptors were collected from a male donor with ankylosing spondylitis or in good health (not recorded which).

This clonotype has at least ten counts. The chain joins TRBV7-3 to TRBJ2-1; 7 nucleotides line up with TRBD2. The CDR3 is 14 residues long. Trimming removed 4 bases from V and 5 bases from J; junction bases left unmatched: 5. Germline CDR1 reads SGHTA; CDR2 reads FQGTGA. Here the CDR3 reads CASSSTGGNNEQFF. CDR3 nucleotide sequence: TGTGCCAGCAGCTCCACGGGGGGTAACAATGAGCAGTTCTTC.

This clonotype was seen many times. This sequence joins TRBV24-1 and TRBJ2-1, with D tentatively TRBD1 (6 bases). V was pared by 4 bases and J by 5 bases, with 14 bases between. The CDR3 runs 15 residues. Per the germline V gene, CDR1 is KGHDR and CDR2 is SFDVKD. CDR3 bases: TGTGCCACCAGTGACCCGGGACAAGCAAACAATGAGCAGTTCTTC. This sequence encodes CATSDPGQANNEQFF.

Comment on this clonotype: At one boundary the junction diverges from the germline segment, which might be a read error. The chain has TRBV7-7 and TRBJ2-5; D unresolved. Germline V gene sequence: CDR1 SSHAT, CDR2 FNYEAQ (reference sequence). This CDR3 has 14 residues. The CDR3: CASSARTAQETQYF. The CDR3 nucleotides are TGTGCTAGCAGCGCCAGGACGGCCCAAGAGACCCAGTACTTC.

This chain uses TRBV7-2 with TRBJ2-2, with unresolved D. V dropped 11 bases and J dropped 6 bases, with 16 bases sitting between them. Germline V CDR1 and CDR2: SGHTA, FQGNSA. The CDR3 consists of 13 residues. The chain's CDR3 is CAAARSEAGELFF. The CDR3 nucleotides read TGTGCCGCGGCCCGCAGCGAGGCCGGGGAGCTGTTTTTT. The variable domain in full, completed from reference TRBV7-2 and TRBJ2-2, reads GAGVSQSPSNKVTEKGKDVELRCDPISGHTALYWYRQSLGQGLEFLIYFQGNSAPDKSGLPSDRFSAERTGGSVSTLTIQRTQQEDSAVYLCAAARSEAGELFFGEGSRLTVL.

This clonotype was seen ten or more times. This sequence joins TRBV5-1 and TRBJ2-4; 7 positions agree with TRBD2. From germline, CDR1 is SGHRS and CDR2 YFSETQ. This CDR3 is 16 amino acids long. With 0 bases clipped from V and 5 bases from J, the junction kept 8 bases outside the gene matches. CDR3 protein: CASSLVSSGAENIQYF. DNA of the CDR3: TGCGCCAGCAGCTTGGTTTCCAGCGGGGCCGAAAACATTCAGTACTTC.

This clonotype was seen a handful of times. V and J are TRBV3-1 and TRBJ2-7; no firm D call. Germline V CDR1 and CDR2: LGHDT, YNNKEL (reference sequence). V was pared by 4 bases and J by 0 bases, with 7 bases between. The CDR3 length is 13 residues. CDR3 nucleotide sequence: TGTGCCAGCAGCCGAGGAAACTCCTACGAGCAGTACTTC. Its protein product is CASSRGNSYEQYF.

The chain uses TRBV27 and TRBJ2-1; the D gene is possibly TRBD1 (7 bases). The CDR3 contains 16 residues. Germline CDR1 is MNHEY and CDR2 is SMNVEV (reference sequence). V was clipped by 4 bases and J by 7 bases, with 20 bases between them. CDR3 DNA: TGTGCCAGCAGTTCCCACCGCGGGACAGCTGTAAATGAGCAGTTCTTC. Translation: CASSSHRGTAVNEQFF.

This clonotype was counted at least ten times. The chain carries TRBV2 and TRBJ2-1; D is possibly TRBD1 (6 bases). CDR1 and CDR2 (germline): SNHLY, FYNNEI. The CDR3 covers 12 residues. With 6 bases removed from V and 7 bases from J, the gap between germline ends came to 10 bases. CDR3 sequence reads: CASSGQLNEQFF. CDR3 nucleotides: TGTGCCAGCAGCGGACAGTTAAATGAGCAGTTCTTC.

This clonotype has at least ten counts. The chain links TRBV10-3 to TRBJ1-1, with D hard to call. Per germline, CDR1 ENHRY and CDR2 SYGVKD. The ends were cut back, 4 bases at V and 2 bases at J, with 8 bases in the middle. The CDR3 sequence is 13 residues long. CDR3 bases: TGTGCCATCAGTGTGGAAGATAACACTGAAGCTTTCTTT. Translated, it gives CAISVEDNTEAFF.

This sequence joins TRBV5-6 and TRBJ2-1; no clear D. Germline CDR1 reads SGHDT; CDR2 reads YYEEEE. V was clipped by 2 bases and J by 3 bases, with 12 bases between them. The CDR3 spans 15 residues. CDR3 nucleotide sequence: TGTGCCAGCAGCTTTGCAACAGCCGTCTACAATGAGCAGTTCTTC. It codes for CASSFATAVYNEQFF.

This clonotype was detected only once. The J gene is TRBJ1-2, the V gene TRBV30; tentatively, D is TRBD1 (5 bases). CDR1 GTSNPN and CDR2 SVGIG come from the germline V gene (reference sequence). This CDR3 is built from 13 residues. Trimming shortened V by 4 bases and J by 2 bases, and 11 bases separated the two germline ends. The CDR3 DNA reads TGTGCCTGGATCCCCGGGGACAACTATGGCTACACCTTC. Amino acids: CAWIPGDNYGYTF.

This chain links TRBV5-8 with TRBJ2-5; D is unclear. CDR3 size: 14 residues. Germline-derived CDR1 and CDR2 are SGHTS and YDEGEE. Trimming took 4 bases from V and 0 from J, leaving 10 bases between them. The CDR3 sequence is CASSIGPYQETQYF. DNA of the CDR3: TGTGCCAGCAGCATAGGACCTTACCAAGAGACCCAGTACTTC.

This clonotype was recorded many times. The chain is built from TRBV5-1 and TRBJ2-5, with D possibly matching TRBD2 (5 bases). The germline V gene encodes CDR1 SGHRS and CDR2 YFSETQ. This CDR3 has 17 amino acids. Trimming removed 1 base at V and 0 bases at J, with 16 bases between. Written as DNA, the CDR3 is TGCGCCAGCAGCTTGTCGGCGGAGGCTCCGTACCAAGAGACCCAGTACTTC. Its protein is CASSLSAEAPYQETQYF.

This clonotype was seen repeatedly, ten times or more. The chain is built from TRBV12-3 or TRBV12-4 and TRBJ2-7; D possibly matches TRBD1 or TRBD2 (6 bases each). V lost 7 bases and J 3 bases, leaving 25 bases between the germline ends. CDR3 length: 17 amino acids. CDR3 DNA sequence: TGTGCCAGCACCCACGGGGGCCGAGAGTCCGGATTCTACGAGCAGTACTTC. It is translated as CASTHGGRESGFYEQYF.

This clonotype was counted many times. J is TRBJ1-1 and V is TRBV6-5; 8 bases match TRBD1. CDR3 length: 17 amino acids. After removal of 3 bases from V and 2 bases from J, the junction contained 11 bases not matched to a gene. Germline V gene sequence: CDR1 MNHEY, CDR2 SVGAGI. CDR3 protein: CASSYRGTGLFNTEAFF. The CDR3 DNA is TGTGCCAGCAGTTATCGGGGGACAGGATTATTCAACACTGAAGCTTTCTTT.

This clonotype showed up many times. The chain recombines TRBV29-1 with TRBJ1-1, with D maybe TRBD1 (6 bases). Trimming stripped 8 bases from V and 3 bases from J, with 16 bases between. Looked up from germline, CDR1 is SQVTM and CDR2 is ANQGSEA. The length of the CDR3 is 13 residues. In DNA, the CDR3 is TGCAGCTTTAATGACAGGAGAGACACTGAAGCTTTCTTT. It specifies CSFNDRRDTEAFF. Supplemented by reference TRBV29-1 and TRBJ1-1, the full variable domain reads SAVISQKPSRDICQRGTSLTIQCQVDSQVTMMFWYRQQPGQSLTLIATANQGSEATYESGFVIDKFPISRPNLTFSTLTVSNMSPEDSSIYLCSFNDRRDTEAFFGQGTRLTVV.

The rearrangement uses TRBV3-1 and TRBJ2-7; no clear D. The CDR3 totals 14 residues. The ends were cut back, 0 bases at V and 7 bases at J, with 13 bases in the middle. Germline values: CDR1 LGHDT, CDR2 YNNKEL (reference sequence). The CDR3: CASSQDGIAREQYF. The CDR3 nucleotides read TGTGCCAGCAGCCAAGATGGAATAGCAAGGGAGCAGTACTTC.

This clonotype was recorded many times. Its ends do not fully match the called genes, so a read error is possible. This chain joins TRBV7-9 and TRBJ1-4, with TRBD1 as a possible D gene (5 bases). The length of the CDR3 is 13 residues. Germline assignment: CDR1 SEHNR and CDR2 FQNEAQ (reference sequence). CDR3 amino acids: CASSRRQGERLFF. In DNA form, the CDR3 reads TGTGCCAGCAGCCGGAGGCAGGGAGAAAGACTGTTTTTT.

This clonotype was detected ten times or more. The V gene is TRBV12-3 or TRBV12-4, the J gene TRBJ2-7, with TRBD1 matching 9 bases. This CDR3 contains 13 residues. J gave up 7 bases and V 5 bases, and 6 bases lay outside the gene matches. CDR3 sequence: CASSRDRVGEQYF. Here the CDR3 DNA reads TGTGCCAGCAGTCGGGACAGGGTAGGGGAGCAGTACTTC.

This clonotype was seen ten or more times. The chain is built from TRBV5-1 and TRBJ2-5, with 10 positions matching TRBD1. V dropped 4 bases and J dropped 8; count of bases not matched to a gene: 8. The V gene's germline CDR1 is SGHRS and CDR2 YFSETQ. CDR3 length equals 14 residues. CDR3 residues: CASSLDRGEATQYF. CDR3 DNA: TGCGCCAGCAGCCTGGACAGGGGGGAAGCAACCCAGTACTTC. The full variable domain, its missing parts supplied by reference TRBV5-1 and TRBJ2-5, is KAGVTQTPRYLIKTRGQQVTLSCSPISGHRSVSWYQQTPGQGLQFLFEYFSETQRNKGNFPGRFSGRQFSNSRSEMNVSTLELGDSALYLCASSLDRGEATQYFGPGTRLLVL.

In its sample, this clonotype was seen a few times. The chain has TRBV19 and TRBJ2-2, with D tentatively TRBD1 (6 bases). V lost 3 bases and J 6 bases, leaving 11 bases between the germline ends. The CDR3 is 14 amino acids. The germline CDR1 and CDR2 sequences are LNHDA and SQIVND (reference sequence). The chain's CDR3 is CASSIVEGAGELFF. The CDR3 DNA reads TGTGCCAGTAGTATTGTCGAGGGGGCCGGGGAGCTGTTTTTT.

Points on this clonotype: Germline and junction disagree at one end, which may indicate a read error. The V call is TRBV6-1, the J call TRBJ2-3; a possible D gene is TRBD1 (6 bases). CDR1 and CDR2 from the germline V gene are MNHNS and SASEGT. The CDR3 runs 15 residues. CDR3 region: CASSLQGGSTETQYF. In DNA, the CDR3 is TGTGCCAGCAGTCTCCAAGGGGGAAGCACAGAAACGCAGTATTTT.

In regard to this clonotype: A much larger clone differs by one base, so this may be a read error. J is TRBJ2-1 and V is TRBV7-8; tentative D call: TRBD1 (5 bases). Germline CDR1 SGHVS, CDR2 FQNEAQ. The CDR3 totals 14 residues. Trimming took off 3 bases at V and 6 bases at J, with 12 bases between the two ends. The CDR3 sequence: CASSFARQGNEQFF. The CDR3 coding sequence is TGTGCCAGCAGCTTCGCGCGTCAGGGCAATGAGCAGTTCTTC.

Only a few counts were recorded for this clonotype. The V and J genes are TRBV5-4 and TRBJ2-4, with 7 nucleotides matching TRBD2. CDR1 is SGHNT and CDR2 is YYREEE in the germline V gene (reference sequence). Unmatched junction bases numbered 16, after V lost 3 bases and J lost 4 bases. There are 18 residues in the CDR3. This CDR3 is CASSSGGGGGGRKNIQYF. CDR3 DNA sequence: TGTGCCAGCAGCTCCGGGGGTGGCGGGGGAGGGCGGAAAAACATTCAGTACTTC.

This clonotype has a count of ten or more. The chain is built from TRBV7-8 and TRBJ2-7; no reliable D call. V was pared by 3 bases and J by 0 bases, with 3 bases between. The length of the CDR3 is 12 residues. CDR1 is SGHVS, CDR2 FQNEAQ, per germline. Written as DNA, the CDR3 is TGTGCCAGCAGCTTCACCTCCTACGAGCAGTACTTC. Amino acids: CASSFTSYEQYF.

This clonotype has just a few counts. The V call is TRBV5-1, the J call TRBJ2-5, with a weak D call TRBD1 (5 bases). V was pared by 2 bases and J by 1 base, with 9 bases between. The germline CDR1 and CDR2 sequences are SGHRS and YFSETQ. CDR3 length: 14 amino acids. DNA of the CDR3: TGCGCCAGCAGCTTCGGTGACAGCCAAGAGACCCAGTACTTC. Protein sequence: CASSFGDSQETQYF.

This clonotype occurred many times. V is TRBV12-3 or TRBV12-4 and J is TRBJ2-3; 10 nucleotides agree with TRBD2. The CDR3 consists of 17 residues. Germline trimming cut 1 base from V and 6 bases from J; bases unmatched to any gene: 10. In DNA form, the CDR3 reads TGTGCCAGCAGTTTAGGTTTCAGCGGGGGGGCAGGTGATACGCAGTATTTT. This encodes CASSLGFSGGAGDTQYF.

In its sample, this clonotype was seen a few times. The chain employs TRBV5-1 and TRBJ2-5, with 10 positions matching TRBD1. The CDR3 contains 15 residues. V lost 4 bases, J lost 1 base, and 4 bases stayed unmatched. Looked up from germline, CDR1 is SGHRS and CDR2 is YFSETQ. The CDR3: CASSRRDRGQETQYF. The CDR3 bases are TGCGCCAGCAGCCGCCGGGACAGGGGCCAAGAGACCCAGTACTTC.

At least ten counts were recorded for this clonotype. At one end the junction does not follow the germline gene, possibly because of a read error. The rearrangement links TRBV5-1 to TRBJ2-1; D gene uncertain. Germline CDR1 reads SGHRS; CDR2 reads YFSETQ. The CDR3 spans 14 residues. The CDR3 loop reads CASSSGSSYNEQFF. CDR3 sequence (DNA): TGTGCCAGCAGCTCCGGAAGCTCCTACAATGAGCAGTTCTTC.

The J gene is TRBJ1-2, the V gene TRBV28, with TRBD1 identical over 7 bases. Germline V CDR1 and CDR2: MDHEN, SYDVKM. The CDR3 contains 13 residues. V trimming: 6 bases; J trimming: 6 bases; junction bases outside the gene matches: 7. For the CDR3, the DNA is TGTGCCAGCAGGTCGACAGGGATAGATGGCTACACCTTC. Encoded protein: CASRSTGIDGYTF.